This TCR beta chain is drawn from a study of shared clonotypes between healthy human individuals. Whole-study context: The cohort had two women and a few men, ages 18 to 49. Study-level results: Lower generation probabilities were found for non-shared clonotypes than for those shared by all four donors. There were few donors, and this limited the genetic and exposure-history diversity represented.

Worth noting for this clone: Antigen specificity is unknown.

The CDR3 runs 13 residues. The V and J ends lost 7 bases and 1 base respectively, with 10 bases between them. Germline V gene lookup returns CDR1 SGHTA and CDR2 FQGNSA. The protocol was immunoSEQ multiplex PCR, while the TCRdb copy is restricted to in-frame clones and leaves out a portion. The sample has over 2 million clones, about nine tenths seen once. Memory CD4+ cells were the fraction left after CD45RA+ naive selection. This sequence joins TRBV7-2 and TRBJ1-1; D ambiguous. The sample was naive CD4+ T cells from PBMCs. The subset: CD45RA+ positively selected. The source of this sequence is a man between 18 and 29 years old in good health. Some clones in this sample may be carry-over from other donors' samples. This CDR3 reads CASTWERNTEAFF. DNA for the CDR3: TGTGCCAGCACCTGGGAACGGAACACTGAAGCTTTCTTT.